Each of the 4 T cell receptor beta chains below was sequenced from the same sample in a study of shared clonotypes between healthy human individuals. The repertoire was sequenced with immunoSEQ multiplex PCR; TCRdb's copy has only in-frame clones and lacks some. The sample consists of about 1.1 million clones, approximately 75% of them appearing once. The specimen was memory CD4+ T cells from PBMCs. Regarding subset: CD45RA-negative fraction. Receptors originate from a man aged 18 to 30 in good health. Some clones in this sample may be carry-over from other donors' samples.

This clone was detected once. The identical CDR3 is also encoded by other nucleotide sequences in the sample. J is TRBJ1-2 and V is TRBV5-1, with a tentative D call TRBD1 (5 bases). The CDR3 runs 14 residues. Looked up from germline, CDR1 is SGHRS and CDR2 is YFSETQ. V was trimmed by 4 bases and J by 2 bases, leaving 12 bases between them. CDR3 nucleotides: TGCGCCAGCAGCCTCGCAGGGACCAACTATGGCTACACCTTC. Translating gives CASSLAGTNYGYTF.

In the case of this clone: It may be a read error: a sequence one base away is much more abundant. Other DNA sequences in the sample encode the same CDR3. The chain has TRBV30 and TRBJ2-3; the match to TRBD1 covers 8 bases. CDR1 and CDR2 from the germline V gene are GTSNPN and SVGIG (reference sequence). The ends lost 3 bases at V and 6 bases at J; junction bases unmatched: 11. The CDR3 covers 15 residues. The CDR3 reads CAWSGQGSRADTQYF. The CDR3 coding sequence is TGTGCCTGGAGCGGACAGGGAAGTCGCGCGGATACGCAGTATTTT.

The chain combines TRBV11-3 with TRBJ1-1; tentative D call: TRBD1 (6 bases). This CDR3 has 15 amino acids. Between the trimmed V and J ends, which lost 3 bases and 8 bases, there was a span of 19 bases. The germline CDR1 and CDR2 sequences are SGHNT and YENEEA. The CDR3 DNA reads TGTGCCAGCAGCTTCTCTGGGGGCAGGGGCGCCGAAGCTTTCTTT. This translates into CASSFSGGRGAEAFF.

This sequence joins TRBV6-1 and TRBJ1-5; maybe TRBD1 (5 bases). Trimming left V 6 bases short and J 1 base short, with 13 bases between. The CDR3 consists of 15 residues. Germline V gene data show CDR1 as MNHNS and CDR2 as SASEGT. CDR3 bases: TGTGCCAGCAGCTGGGGCCTGGGGAGCAATCAGCCCCAGCATTTT. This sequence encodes CASSWGLGSNQPQHF.